The 26 T cell receptor beta chains listed next were all sequenced from one sample in a study of CD8 T cells in ankylosing spondylitis (dated by TCRdb to 2016 to 2017). These receptors have no known antigen. Study-wide findings and limitations: A TCR beta motif of several highly homologous amino acid variants appeared characteristic of blood from ankylosing spondylitis patients.

Library creation used 5' RACE. Instrument on record: Illumina HiSeq 2500. The public reads were reprocessed in TCRdb via fastp at Q25 and MiXCR, keeping in-frame beta chains. Identical CDR3 proteins give one entry, which carries the most common genes and DNA. The sample includes about 440,000 distinct CDR3 sequences, with approximately 17% observed a single time. The top ten constitute 1% of the sample. Material: blood, either unsorted or a sorted T cell fraction (not recorded which). These receptors all come from a male donor with ankylosing spondylitis.

The chain links TRBV7-6 to TRBJ1-1; D is undetermined. Trimming left V 0 bases short and J 5 bases short, with 10 bases between. Per the germline V gene, CDR1 is SGHVS and CDR2 is FNYEAQ. The length of the CDR3 is 14 residues. The CDR3 nucleotides read TGTGCCAGCAGCTTAGCAGGGCTGCCTACTGAAGCTTTCTTT. It yields the protein CASSLAGLPTEAFF.

This clonotype was detected a few times. The CDR3 region is CASSHGTPASGAFF. CDR3 sequence (DNA): TGTGCCAGCAGCCACGGGACACCCGCATCTGGAGCTTTCTTT. The rearrangement links TRBV3-1 to TRBJ1-1; tentative D call: TRBD1 (6 bases). The CDR3 length is 14 residues. The V gene lost 3 bases and the J gene lost 10 bases, with 18 bases spanning the gap. The germline V gene encodes CDR1 LGHDT and CDR2 YNNKEL (reference sequence).

This clonotype has only a few counts. V and J are TRBV20-1 and TRBJ2-1; D is unclear. This CDR3 is 10 amino acids long. From germline, CDR1 is DFQATT and CDR2 SNEGSKA (reference sequence). V shed 5 bases and J shed 8 bases, with 7 bases lying between them. This CDR3 is CSALGDEQFF. In nucleotides, the CDR3 is TGCAGTGCTCTTGGGGATGAGCAGTTCTTC.

This clonotype has at least ten counts. The genes are TRBV5-1 and TRBJ2-7; D remains ambiguous. The CDR3 totals 12 residues. Germline assignment: CDR1 SGHRS and CDR2 YFSETQ. V was shortened by 1 base and J by 6 bases, with 8 bases between the two germline ends. The CDR3: CASSLTDSEQYF. CDR3 DNA sequence: TGCGCCAGCAGCTTGACAGACTCCGAGCAGTACTTC.

This clonotype has only a few counts. This chain links TRBV5-1 with TRBJ2-2; 11 bases agree with TRBD2. V lost 6 bases to trimming and J lost 0 bases; unmatched junction nucleotides: 13. Germline-derived CDR1 and CDR2 are SGHRS and YFSETQ. This CDR3 has 19 amino acids. CDR3: CASTESGLAGGTNTGELFF. CDR3 bases: TGCGCCAGCACCGAATCTGGTCTAGCGGGAGGTACGAACACCGGGGAGCTGTTTTTT.

The V gene is TRBV3-1, the J gene TRBJ2-1, with 7 bases fitting TRBD2. Germline V gene sequence: CDR1 LGHDT, CDR2 YNNKEL (reference sequence). The V and J ends lost 1 base and 12 bases, in that order; junction bases with no gene match: 9. There are 14 residues in the CDR3. The CDR3 sequence is CASSQALGLYAQFF. Here the CDR3 DNA reads TGTGCCAGCAGCCAAGCTTTGGGACTATACGCGCAGTTCTTC.

The chain joins TRBV11-2 to TRBJ2-1; 10 bases match TRBD2. Trimming removed 2 bases from V and 9 bases from J; junction bases left unmatched: 7. The V gene's germline CDR1 is SGHAT and CDR2 FQNNGV. This CDR3 has 15 residues. For the CDR3, the DNA is TGTGCCAGCAGCTTAAGGCTAGCGGGAGAAAGTGAGCAGTTCTTC. This encodes CASSLRLAGESEQFF.

This sequence joins TRBV7-2 and TRBJ2-2, with D perhaps matching TRBD1 (5 bases). From germline, CDR1 is SGHTA and CDR2 FQGNSA. The CDR3 is 17 amino acids. Trimming stripped 1 base from V and 0 bases from J, with 12 bases between. The DNA of the CDR3 is TGTGCCAGCAGCTTAGGAAGGGGCGGCGCGAACACCGGGGAGCTGTTTTTT. Amino acid sequence: CASSLGRGGANTGELFF.

The genes are TRBV5-5 and TRBJ1-4, with D perhaps TRBD1 (5 bases). The length of the CDR3 is 13 residues. The germline V gene encodes CDR1 SGHKS and CDR2 YYEKEE (reference sequence). Between the trimmed V and J ends, which lost 7 bases and 7 bases, there was a span of 14 bases. The CDR3: CASSKGGGEKLFF. The CDR3 coding sequence is TGTGCCAGCTCGAAGGGCGGGGGTGAAAAACTGTTTTTT.

This clonotype was observed a few times. The DNA for the CDR3 is TGTGCCAGCAGCAGCTCAGAGCGGGAGGTAGAGACCCAGTACTTC. Its translation is CASSSSEREVETQYF. This chain joins TRBV4-2 and TRBJ2-5; 9 nucleotides align to TRBD2. Losses at the gene ends were 5 bases for V and 4 bases for J; bases not matched to a gene: 8. CDR1 is LGHNA, CDR2 YNFKEQ, per germline. This CDR3 is 15 amino acids long.

This chain uses TRBV6-5 with TRBJ1-2; maybe TRBD1 (5 bases). The CDR3 sequence is 13 residues long. CDR1 is MNHEY and CDR2 is SVGAGI in the germline V gene. V gave up 4 bases and J gave up 4 bases, with 10 bases separating them. For the CDR3, the DNA is TGTGCCAGCAGTTTTTGGGGGACCTATGGCTACACCTTC. Its protein is CASSFWGTYGYTF.

This clonotype appeared many times. The chain joins TRBV4-1 to TRBJ1-1; tentative D call: TRBD1 (5 bases). V dropped 6 bases and J dropped 0 bases, with 14 bases sitting between them. Germline V gene data show CDR1 as MGHRA and CDR2 as YSYEKL. The CDR3 is 15 residues long. The CDR3 spells CASRVGIGVNTEAFF. As DNA, the CDR3 is TGCGCCAGCAGGGTGGGTATAGGGGTGAACACTGAAGCTTTCTTT.

The chain links TRBV3-1 to TRBJ2-7; TRBD2 matches at 10 bases. Trimming removed 0 bases from V and 4 bases from J; junction bases left unmatched: 6. Germline CDR1 LGHDT, CDR2 YNNKEL (reference sequence). This CDR3 region has 16 residues. The CDR3 region has the DNA TGTGCCAGCAGCCAAGATGTTAGCGGGAGGAGTTACGAGCAGTACTTC. As protein: CASSQDVSGRSYEQYF.

This chain uses TRBV6-1 with TRBJ2-2; D gene ambiguous. The CDR3 spans 14 residues. CDR1 is MNHNS and CDR2 is SASEGT in the germline V gene. V was pared by 1 base and J by 1 base, with 4 bases between. The CDR3, as DNA: TGTGCCAGCAGTGAAGGCGTGAACACCGGGGAGCTGTTTTTT. Protein product: CASSEGVNTGELFF.

This clonotype was seen a few times. The J gene is TRBJ2-5, the V gene TRBV20-1; D remains ambiguous. The V end was cut by 3 bases, the J end by 3 bases, with 14 bases between. CDR3 length: 14 amino acids. Germline values: CDR1 DFQATT, CDR2 SNEGSKA (reference sequence). CDR3 in DNA: TGCAGTGCTAGTATTCCGGGCCTCAAAGAGACCCAGTACTTC. It specifies CSASIPGLKETQYF.

V is TRBV29-1 and J is TRBJ1-4; tentatively, D is TRBD1 (6 bases). Germline CDR1 and CDR2: SQVTM and ANQGSEA. Trimming shortened V by 5 bases and J by 6 bases, and 16 bases separated the two germline ends. The CDR3 totals 14 residues. The CDR3 here is CSVNNRVWDEKLFF. The CDR3 DNA reads as TGCAGCGTTAATAACAGGGTCTGGGATGAAAAACTGTTTTTT.

V is TRBV6-1 and J is TRBJ2-5; TRBD2 matches 15 bases. From germline, CDR1 is MNHNS and CDR2 SASEGT. The length of the CDR3 is 15 residues. Trimming cost V 6 bases and J 7 bases; bases outside gene matches: 6. CDR3 DNA: TGTGCCAGCAGCCGGGGACTAGCGGGAGGCGGGACCCAGTACTTC. Its translation: CASSRGLAGGGTQYF.

This chain joins TRBV7-2 and TRBJ1-2; tentative D call: TRBD1 (6 bases). The V end lost 3 bases, the J end lost 6 bases, and 11 bases lay between the germline ends. The CDR3 totals 13 residues. Germline-derived CDR1 and CDR2 are SGHTA and FQGNSA. CDR3 DNA: TGTGCCAGCAGCTTGTTAGGGGGTAATGGCTACACCTTC. Protein sequence: CASSLLGGNGYTF.

This chain joins TRBV12-3 or TRBV12-4 and TRBJ1-5; possible D gene TRBD1, 5 bases. The CDR3 extends over 15 amino acids. Trimming took off 0 bases at V and 4 bases at J, with 10 bases between the two ends. CDR3 loop: CASSLAQAGNQPQHF. Written as DNA, the CDR3 is TGTGCCAGCAGTTTAGCGCAGGCAGGGAATCAGCCCCAGCATTTT.

CDR3 DNA sequence: TGTGCCAGCAGCGCCGCAGGGAACACCGGGGAGCTGTTTTTT. It codes for CASSAAGNTGELFF. The chain is built from TRBV2 and TRBJ2-2, with D uncertain. V gave up 6 bases and J gave up 1 base, with 9 bases separating them. Germline lookup yields CDR1 SNHLY and CDR2 FYNNEI. CDR3 length: 14 amino acids.

The chain links TRBV19 to TRBJ2-1; D is undetermined. This CDR3 contains 15 residues. The germline V gene encodes CDR1 LNHDA and CDR2 SQIVND (reference sequence). V was clipped by 4 bases and J by 0 bases, with 10 bases between them. CDR3 sequence: CASSTRSDSYNEQFF. The CDR3 nucleotides read TGTGCCAGTAGTACCCGGAGCGACTCCTACAATGAGCAGTTCTTC.

The chain joins TRBV30 to TRBJ1-2, with 7 bases aligning to TRBD1. CDR1 GTSNPN and CDR2 SVGIG come from the germline V gene (reference sequence). V was clipped by 4 bases and J by 4 bases; unmatched bases: 9. This CDR3 has 14 residues. CDR3 coding DNA: TGTGCCTGGACAAAGGACAGGTCCACCTATGGCTACACCTTC. Amino acid sequence: CAWTKDRSTYGYTF.

This clonotype was observed many times. This chain joins TRBV2 and TRBJ2-2, with 10 bases fitting TRBD2. The CDR3 totals 16 residues. CDR1 and CDR2 (germline): SNHLY, FYNNEI. J was trimmed by 2 bases and V by 6 bases; bases with no gene match: 6. The CDR3 region is CASSTLAGINTGELFF. The DNA for the CDR3 is TGTGCCAGCAGCACACTAGCGGGGATAAACACCGGGGAGCTGTTTTTT.

This clonotype was observed once. The gene calls are TRBV19 and TRBJ2-1; 16 bases align to TRBD2. Germline V CDR1 and CDR2: LNHDA, SQIVND (reference sequence). V lost 9 bases, J lost 10 bases, and 3 bases stayed unmatched. CDR3 length: 13 amino acids. CDR3 amino acids: CASQGLAGGEQFF. The CDR3 DNA is TGTGCCAGCCAGGGACTAGCGGGAGGGGAGCAGTTCTTC.

This clonotype has a count of ten or more. The CDR3 DNA reads as TGTGCCAGCAGCCCTCTCGGCAGACGGAACACTGAAGCTTTCTTT. Translation gives CASSPLGRRNTEAFF. The chain carries TRBV6-2 or TRBV6-3 and TRBJ1-1, with D hard to call. Germline CDR1 MNHEY, CDR2 SVGEGT. Trimming cost V 6 bases and J 1 base, with 15 bases left between them. There are 15 residues in the CDR3.

V and J are TRBV20-1 and TRBJ2-5; D uncertain. The CDR3 spans 11 residues. V shed 2 bases and J shed 2 bases, with 3 bases lying between them. Germline V gene sequence: CDR1 DFQATT, CDR2 SNEGSKA (reference sequence). CDR3: CSARTQETQYF. The DNA of the CDR3 is TGCAGTGCTAGAACTCAAGAGACCCAGTACTTC.